These 22 T cell receptor beta chains were all obtained from the same sample, sequenced in a study of T-cell reconstitution after alpha-beta-depleted transplantation in children. Unique molecular identifiers were used to barcode this TCRbeta library. TCRdb reprocessed the PCR reads via MiXCR and lists one record per CDR3 protein. The repertoire includes over 300,000 distinct CDR3 sequences, over 9% of them detected once, and 2.4% sits in the top ten. The source material was PBMCs from the stem cell graft donor, sampled from the stem cell graft. These receptors all stem from a human donor who donated a stem cell graft to a child with acute lymphoblastic leukemia.

The chain combines TRBV10-3 with TRBJ2-7, with 8 bases that match TRBD1. This CDR3 comprises 15 residues. J gave up 2 bases and V 7 bases, and 10 bases lay outside the gene matches. Germline V gene data show CDR1 as ENHRY and CDR2 as SYGVKD. CDR3 sequence reads: CAITEGTGSTYEQYF. CDR3 coding DNA: TGTGCCATCACCGAAGGGACAGGTTCCACCTACGAGCAGTACTTC.

This clonotype was observed many times. CDR3 sequence reads: CASSSKGDTQYF. The CDR3, as DNA: TGCGCCAGCAGTTCCAAGGGGGATACGCAGTATTTT. This sequence joins TRBV5-1 and TRBJ2-3, with D possibly being TRBD1 (5 bases). Germline V lookup: CDR1 SGHRS, CDR2 YFSETQ. The V and J ends lost 5 bases and 6 bases respectively, with 10 bases between them. The CDR3 is 12 residues long.

This clonotype was picked up a small number of times. This chain uses TRBV5-1 with TRBJ2-7; D unresolved. Trimming took off 0 bases at V and 0 bases at J, with 13 bases between the two ends. There are 16 residues in the CDR3. Germline V gene data show CDR1 as SGHRS and CDR2 as YFSETQ. The CDR3, as DNA: TGCGCCAGCAGCTTGGGGGATGGCAGTAACTCCTACGAGCAGTACTTC. It encodes CASSLGDGSNSYEQYF. Filled out from reference TRBV5-1 and TRBJ2-7, the complete variable domain reads KAGVTQTPRYLIKTRGQQVTLSCSPISGHRSVSWYQQTPGQGLQFLFEYFSETQRNKGNFPGRFSGRQFSNSRSEMNVSTLELGDSALYLCASSLGDGSNSYEQYFGPGTRLTVT.

This clonotype was detected only a few times. V and J are TRBV29-1 and TRBJ2-1; perhaps TRBD2 as D (5 bases). V was trimmed by 1 base and J by 9 bases, leaving 10 bases between them. Germline V gives CDR1 SQVTM, CDR2 ANQGSEA. This CDR3 contains 12 residues. CDR3 nucleotides: TGCAGCGTTGAAGGAGGAGGAAGTGAGCAGTTCTTC. This translates into CSVEGGGSEQFF.

The chain has TRBV12-3 or TRBV12-4 and TRBJ2-7, with 7 positions matching TRBD1. CDR3 length equals 14 residues. Trimming cost V 7 bases and J 2 bases; bases outside gene matches: 8. CDR3 in amino acids: CASTLTGPTYEQYF. The DNA for the CDR3 is TGTGCCAGCACTTTGACAGGGCCCACCTACGAGCAGTACTTC.

This clonotype was recorded at least ten times. The chain couples TRBV11-2 to TRBJ1-2, with a possible D match to TRBD1 (6 bases). The CDR3 contains 14 residues. V gave up 5 bases and J gave up 3 bases, with 13 bases separating them. Germline CDR1 and CDR2: SGHAT and FQNNGV. CDR3 sequence (DNA): TGTGCCAGCAGCCAGGACAGACTAGACTATGGCTACACCTTC. Translated: CASSQDRLDYGYTF.

This clonotype has more than one count but fewer than ten. The chain combines TRBV12-3 or TRBV12-4 with TRBJ2-7; D gene unclear. Trimming cost V 5 bases and J 1 base, with 12 bases left between them. This CDR3 contains 14 residues. The CDR3 sequence is CASSPPGRSYEQYF. Here the CDR3 DNA reads TGTGCCAGCAGTCCCCCCGGACGGTCCTACGAGCAGTACTTC.

This clonotype was observed a few times. The rearrangement joins TRBV7-2 to TRBJ1-2; 7 bases are shared with TRBD1. Germline CDR1 and CDR2: SGHTA and FQGNSA. This CDR3 comprises 15 residues. Trimming cost V 1 base and J 5 bases; bases outside gene matches: 7. Here the CDR3 DNA reads TGTGCCAGCAGCTTAGTCCAGGGACAGTCTTATGGCTACACCTTC. Its protein product is CASSLVQGQSYGYTF.

This chain links TRBV7-2 with TRBJ1-4; no reliable D call. Looked up from germline, CDR1 is SGHTA and CDR2 is FQGNSA. This CDR3 is 13 amino acids long. The germline V and J ends were trimmed by 3 bases and 12 bases, with 14 bases remaining between them. CDR3 nucleotides: TGTGCCAGCAGCTTGGCCCCCATGTGGGAACTGTTTTTT. It encodes CASSLAPMWELFF.

The CDR3 loop reads CASSHRRSGSDTQYF. CDR3 nucleotides: TGCGCCAGCAGCCATCGGCGTTCCGGGTCAGATACGCAGTATTTT. V is TRBV4-3 and J is TRBJ2-3; D uncertain. Germline CDR1 reads LGHNA; CDR2 reads YSLEER. CDR3 length: 15 amino acids. Trimming took off 3 bases at V and 4 bases at J, with 14 bases between the two ends.

V is TRBV29-1 and J is TRBJ2-7; D possibly uses TRBD1 or TRBD2 (6 bases each). The germline V gene encodes CDR1 SQVTM and CDR2 ANQGSEA. The CDR3 is made up of 15 amino acids. V was clipped by 4 bases and J by 4 bases, with 20 bases between them. The CDR3 spells CSVVGGRRGVYEQYF. The CDR3 DNA reads TGCAGCGTTGTAGGGGGTAGGCGGGGAGTGTACGAGCAGTACTTC.

The chain couples TRBV12-3 or TRBV12-4 to TRBJ2-7; 10 bases line up with TRBD1. V shed 7 bases, J shed 2 bases, and the junction held 5 bases outside the gene matches. The CDR3 runs 14 residues. CDR3 in amino acids: CASTQTGGPYEQYF. CDR3 nucleotide sequence: TGTGCCAGCACCCAGACAGGGGGCCCCTACGAGCAGTACTTC.

This clonotype was counted many times. This chain uses TRBV20-1 with TRBJ1-6; 11 bases fit TRBD1. Germline V lookup: CDR1 DFQATT, CDR2 SNEGSKA (reference sequence). The CDR3 totals 16 residues. V was pared by 5 bases and J by 9 bases, with 12 bases of the junction left unmatched. CDR3 loop: CSAPVPGQGEVSPLHF. The CDR3 bases are TGCAGTGCTCCAGTCCCGGGACAGGGGGAGGTTTCACCCCTCCACTTT.

The chain recombines TRBV28 with TRBJ2-7, with 12 nucleotides matching TRBD2. The CDR3 is 15 residues long. Germline V gene sequence: CDR1 MDHEN, CDR2 SYDVKM. The V and J ends lost 6 bases and 5 bases, in that order; junction bases with no gene match: 8. The DNA for the CDR3 is TGTGCCAGCAGACAGGGACTAGCGGGTAGGAACGAGCAGTACTTC. Encoded protein: CASRQGLAGRNEQYF.

This chain connects TRBV5-1 to TRBJ2-2; D unclear. The CDR3 consists of 15 residues. Trimming removed 4 bases from V and 7 bases from J, with 17 bases in between. The V gene's germline CDR1 is SGHRS and CDR2 YFSETQ. The CDR3 spells CASSLRSAYGGELFF. CDR3 bases: TGCGCCAGCAGCCTACGATCGGCCTACGGCGGGGAGCTGTTTTTT. Drawing the rest from reference TRBV5-1 and TRBJ2-2, the complete variable domain is KAGVTQTPRYLIKTRGQQVTLSCSPISGHRSVSWYQQTPGQGLQFLFEYFSETQRNKGNFPGRFSGRQFSNSRSEMNVSTLELGDSALYLCASSLRSAYGGELFFGEGSRLTVL.

Ten or more counts support this clonotype. This chain links TRBV13 with TRBJ1-4; no firm D call. V was trimmed by 2 bases and J by 10 bases, leaving 11 bases between them. The CDR3 is 13 amino acids. Germline-derived CDR1 and CDR2 are PRHDT and FYEKMQ (reference sequence). CDR3 amino acids: CASSLSSEGKLFF. CDR3 in DNA: TGTGCCAGCAGCTTATCCTCGGAGGGAAAACTGTTTTTT. The variable domain in full, with the rest retrieved from reference TRBV13 and TRBJ1-4, is AAGVIQSPRHLIKEKRETATLKCYPIPRHDTVYWYQQGPGQDPQFLISFYEKMQSDKGSIPDRFSAQQFSDYHSELNMSSLELGDSALYFCASSLSSEGKLFFGSGTQLSVL.

This clonotype appeared many times. The V and J genes are TRBV9 and TRBJ2-2; D is unresolved. The CDR3 runs to 15 residues. Germline CDR1 SGDLS, CDR2 YYNGEE. Trimming cost V 1 base and J 0 bases, with 7 bases left between them. The CDR3 DNA follows: TGTGCCAGCAGCGTACCCCCTTCGAACACCGGGGAGCTGTTTTTT. Translated: CASSVPPSNTGELFF.

This clonotype was observed a handful of times. CDR3 in amino acids: CASSSYRGPYEQYF. The CDR3 DNA follows: TGTGCCAGCAGCTCCTACAGGGGACCCTACGAGCAGTACTTC. The rearrangement joins TRBV27 to TRBJ2-7; 7 bases are a match to TRBD1. V lost 6 bases, J lost 2 bases, and 7 bases stayed unmatched. The CDR3 is 14 residues long. Germline V gene sequence: CDR1 MNHEY, CDR2 SMNVEV (reference sequence).

This clonotype was counted at least ten times. The chain joins TRBV7-9 to TRBJ2-7; D not resolved. Trimming took off 4 bases at V and 1 base at J, with 8 bases between the two ends. The length of the CDR3 is 13 residues. Germline assignment: CDR1 SEHNR and CDR2 FQNEAQ (reference sequence). This chain's CDR3 is CASSSQTSYEQYF. CDR3 DNA: TGTGCCAGCAGCTCGCAGACATCCTACGAGCAGTACTTC.

This chain joins TRBV4-1 and TRBJ1-5; weak D call: TRBD1 (6 bases). Deletions cut 0 bases from V and 7 bases from J, with 13 bases between. The germline V gene encodes CDR1 MGHRA and CDR2 YSYEKL. This CDR3 contains 15 residues. The DNA of the CDR3 is TGCGCCAGCAGCCAAGAAGAGGGGGATAGGCAGCCCCAGCATTTT. Translation gives CASSQEEGDRQPQHF.

This clonotype was counted between two and nine times. This sequence joins TRBV3-1 and TRBJ1-1; D not certain. Trimming shortened V by 2 bases and J by 10 bases, and 11 bases separated the two germline ends. The length of the CDR3 is 12 residues. The germline gives CDR1 LGHDT, CDR2 YNNKEL (reference sequence). DNA of the CDR3: TGTGCCAGCAGCCAACCCAGTACGGTAGCTTTCTTT. This codes for CASSQPSTVAFF.

In its sample, this clonotype was seen a few times. The chain recombines TRBV5-6 with TRBJ2-1; 14 positions agree with TRBD2. The CDR3 length is 17 residues. After removal of 0 bases from V and 8 bases from J, the junction contained 7 bases not matched to a gene. CDR1 is SGHDT and CDR2 is YYEEEE in the germline V gene. CDR3 residues: CASSLDTGLAGGDEQFF. The DNA of the CDR3 is TGTGCCAGCAGCTTGGACACAGGACTAGCGGGAGGTGATGAGCAGTTCTTC.